These 4 T cell receptor beta chains were all obtained from the same sample, sequenced in a study of human T cells and chemical hapten exposure. Time point given: patch test 1, 2 weeks after DPC sensitization. The treatment here: therapeutic diphenylcyclopropenone sensitization with weekly scalp DPC. MiXCR, applied by TCRdb to the RACE reads, yields one record per CDR3 protein. Of some 180,000 distinct CDR3 sequences listed, 20% to 25% are singletons. Material: whole blood, obtained in connection with sensitization to the hapten diphenylcyclopropenone (DPC). These TCRs come from a woman between 50 and 59 years old with alopecia areata. Some clones in this sample may be carry-over from other donors' samples.

This clonotype turned up a few times. The chain carries TRBV7-9 and TRBJ2-2; a weak D match, TRBD1 (6 bases). The CDR3 is 15 residues long. The germline V gene encodes CDR1 SEHNR and CDR2 FQNEAQ (reference sequence). V dropped 5 bases and J dropped 7 bases, with 17 bases sitting between them. The DNA of the CDR3 is TGTGCCAGCAGCGATACTACAGGGTCCAACGGGGAGCTGTTTTTT. Protein product: CASSDTTGSNGELFF.

This clonotype was counted at least ten times. V and J are TRBV7-8 and TRBJ2-7, with 7 bases aligning to TRBD2. This CDR3 is 15 amino acids long. V was pared by 5 bases and J by 0 bases, with 7 bases of the junction left unmatched. The germline CDR1 and CDR2 sequences are SGHVS and FQNEAQ. CDR3: CASSLEASGSYEQYF. CDR3 nucleotide sequence: TGTGCCAGCAGCCTTGAGGCTAGCGGCTCCTACGAGCAGTACTTC.

The sample holds many counts of this clonotype. This rearrangement joins TRBV6-1 to TRBJ2-7; D ambiguous. CDR3 length equals 13 residues. CDR1 and CDR2 from the germline V gene are MNHNS and SASEGT. V lost 5 bases and J lost 6, with 14 bases in between. The CDR3: CASSSTRPGEQYF. In DNA, the CDR3 is TGTGCCAGCAGTTCGACACGGCCTGGCGAGCAGTACTTC.

V usage is TRBV29-1 and J usage is TRBJ1-3; TRBD1 aligns across 7 bases. The junction had 3 bases not matched to a gene; V was cut back by 1 base and J by 0 bases. This CDR3 is 15 amino acids long. Germline V gene lookup returns CDR1 SQVTM and CDR2 ANQGSEA. The CDR3 region is CSVEGTGTSGNTIYF. CDR3 coding DNA: TGCAGCGTTGAAGGGACAGGAACCTCTGGAAACACCATATATTTT.